One sample yielded the 32 T cell receptor beta chains listed below, sequenced in a study of T cells in Graves' hyperthyroidism and ophthalmopathy. Amplification yielded TCR beta CDR3 regions, with RNA transcripts as the source. Using the HTBI primer set, a first-round RT-PCR was run on the TCR CDR3. TCRdb reanalysed the multiplex PCR reads using MiXCR and keeps one entry per CDR3 protein. The sample yields roughly 580,000 distinct CDR3 sequences, around 46% seen once. Sequencing was performed on peripheral blood or thyroid tissue (not recorded which). These TCRs come from a woman in her late teens or twenties with Graves' hyperthyroidism.

V and J are TRBV2 and TRBJ1-1; D is unresolved. Looked up from germline, CDR1 is SNHLY and CDR2 is FYNNEI. This CDR3 region has 13 residues. The V end lost 5 bases, the J end lost 4 bases, and 11 bases lay between the germline ends. The CDR3 bases are TGTGCCAGCAGTTATACGGGGTGCACTGAAGCTTTCTTT. This codes for CASSYTGCTEAFF.

The chain combines TRBV10-3 with TRBJ2-5, with 9 bases fitting TRBD2. This CDR3 contains 15 residues. Looked up from germline, CDR1 is ENHRY and CDR2 is SYGVKD. The trim removed 10 bases at V and 0 bases at J, leaving 9 bases unmatched. CDR3 nucleotide sequence: TGTGCCAGCAAAGGACTAGCGCAGTACCAAGAGACCCAGTACTTC. Its translation is CASKGLAQYQETQYF.

This clonotype was seen once. The genes are TRBV29-1 and TRBJ1-2; D perhaps matches TRBD1 (5 bases). Germline-derived CDR1 and CDR2 are SQVTM and ANQGSEA. This CDR3 has 10 residues. V was clipped by 8 bases and J by 8 bases, with 12 bases between them. The CDR3 loop reads CSLGAGGYTF. The CDR3 DNA is TGCAGCTTAGGGGCAGGCGGCTACACCTTC.

As concerns this clonotype: A much larger clonotype is one base distant, so this may be a read error. The chain couples TRBV2 to TRBJ2-5; the D gene is possibly TRBD1 (6 bases). Germline values: CDR1 SNHLY, CDR2 FYNNEI. V gave up 6 bases and J gave up 6 bases, with 20 bases separating them. The CDR3 contains 15 residues. The CDR3 DNA reads TGTGCCAGCAGGGGAGAACAGGGAATAGGGAAGACCCAGTACTTC. Protein: CASRGEQGIGKTQYF. Full variable domain (rest looked up from reference TRBV2 and TRBJ2-5): EPEVTQTPSHQVTQMGQEVILRCVPISNHLYFYWYRQILGQKVEFLVSFYNNEISEKSEIFDDQFSVERPDGSNFTLKIRSTKLEDSAMYFCASRGEQGIGKTQYFGPGTRLLVL.

This chain links TRBV29-1 with TRBJ1-6; no clear D gene. The germline gives CDR1 SQVTM, CDR2 ANQGSEA. With 7 bases removed from V and 7 bases from J, the gap between germline ends came to 14 bases. The CDR3 has 13 amino acids. The CDR3 loop reads CSARTPENSPLHF. CDR3 nucleotide sequence: TGCAGCGCCCGGACCCCCGAAAATTCACCCCTCCACTTT.

This clonotype was seen only a few times. The V call is TRBV19, the J call TRBJ2-7; 11 bases match TRBD2. The V gene's germline CDR1 is LNHDA and CDR2 SQIVND (reference sequence). After removal of 5 bases from V and 5 bases from J, the junction contained 8 bases not matched to a gene. The CDR3 covers 15 residues. The CDR3 DNA is TGTGCCAGTAGTGTTACTAGCGGGAGCATTAACGAGCAGTACTTC. This sequence encodes CASSVTSGSINEQYF.

The chain joins TRBV7-9 to TRBJ2-7; 9 bases align to TRBD1. This CDR3 has 15 residues. Germline V lookup: CDR1 SEHNR, CDR2 FQNEAQ (reference sequence). Trimming cost V 5 bases and J 3 bases; bases outside gene matches: 8. The CDR3 bases are TGTGCCAGCAGCAGCTCCGGGACAGGGTTCTACGAGCAGTACTTC. It codes for CASSSSGTGFYEQYF.

This sequence joins TRBV25-1 and TRBJ1-2; D is unclear. In germline, CDR1 is MGHDK, CDR2 SYGVNS. The CDR3 consists of 15 residues. V was cut by 3 bases and J by 3 bases, with 14 bases left in between. CDR3 sequence (DNA): TGTGCCAGCAGTGACCCCGGCCAGGAACACTATGGCTACACCTTC. This sequence encodes CASSDPGQEHYGYTF.

The rearrangement links TRBV7-2 to TRBJ1-3; 8 nucleotides align to TRBD1. CDR3 length: 16 amino acids. Germline-derived CDR1 and CDR2 are SGHTA and FQGNSA. The junction had 6 bases not matched to a gene; V was cut back by 5 bases and J by 0 bases. The CDR3 is CASSPDRASSGNTIYF. The CDR3 coding sequence is TGTGCCAGCAGCCCGGACAGGGCCTCCTCTGGAAACACCATATATTTT.

The table lists this clonotype with many counts. One end of the junction does not line up with germline, which may come from a read error. This chain uses TRBV10-2 with TRBJ2-7, with TRBD2 identical over 9 bases. The germline V gene encodes CDR1 WSHSY and CDR2 SAAADI. The CDR3 length is 14 residues. The CDR3 region is CASSEAGGHYEQYF. CDR3 DNA sequence: TGTGCCAGCAGTGAAGCGGGAGGCCACTACGAGCAGTACTTC.

The CDR3 spells CASRGGGYAFF. The CDR3 DNA is TGTGCCAGCAGGGGAGGGGGGTACGCTTTCTTT. The chain has TRBV25-1 and TRBJ1-1, with D possibly matching TRBD1 (6 bases). CDR3 length: 11 amino acids. CDR1 is MGHDK and CDR2 is SYGVNS in the germline V gene. V shed 6 bases and J shed 11 bases, with 13 bases lying between them.

The chain carries TRBV6-1 and TRBJ1-5; TRBD1 matches 12 bases. The V gene's germline CDR1 is MNHNS and CDR2 SASEGT. CDR3 length equals 14 residues. CDR3 protein: CARVGQGAQQPQHF. The CDR3 nucleotides are TGTGCTAGAGTGGGACAGGGGGCTCAGCAGCCCCAGCATTTT.

This clonotype was recorded at least ten times. CDR3 DNA: TGCAGCGTTGAAGGGGACAGGGGTTATGGTGAAGCTTTCTTT. Protein product: CSVEGDRGYGEAFF. This chain connects TRBV29-1 to TRBJ1-1; 10 positions match TRBD1. This CDR3 is built from 14 residues. V shed 1 base, J shed 7 bases, and the junction held 6 bases outside the gene matches. CDR1 and CDR2 from the germline V gene are SQVTM and ANQGSEA.

This clonotype was counted only a few times. The V gene is TRBV6-5, the J gene TRBJ1-5; TRBD1 is a possible D gene (5 bases). The V gene's germline CDR1 is MNHEY and CDR2 SVGAGI. The CDR3 contains 13 residues. Trimming took 9 bases from V and 1 from J, leaving 10 bases between them. As DNA, the CDR3 is TGTGCCAGTCTGGGGGAGAGCAATCAGCCCCAGCATTTT. This encodes CASLGESNQPQHF.

This clonotype showed up many times. The J gene is TRBJ2-7, the V gene TRBV29-1, with 8 bases fitting TRBD1. The germline V gene has CDR1 SQVTM and CDR2 ANQGSEA. The CDR3 covers 12 residues. With V trimmed by 6 bases and J by 2 bases, 3 bases remained unmatched. CDR3 sequence reads: CSVEGQAYEQYF. DNA of the CDR3: TGCAGCGTAGAGGGACAGGCCTACGAGCAGTACTTC.

The chain links TRBV4-1 to TRBJ1-1, with a possible D match to TRBD1 (5 bases). Germline V gene lookup returns CDR1 MGHRA and CDR2 YSYEKL. The CDR3 extends over 15 amino acids. V lost 6 bases to trimming and J lost 3 bases, with 17 bases between them. For the CDR3, the DNA is TGCGCCAGCAGTGCACCCGACAGCAGGGACACTGAAGCTTTCTTT. It yields the protein CASSAPDSRDTEAFF.

This chain links TRBV7-9 with TRBJ2-7; 7 bases are shared with TRBD1. CDR1 is SEHNR, CDR2 FQNEAQ, per germline (reference sequence). This CDR3 comprises 14 residues. V dropped 3 bases and J dropped 3; count of bases not matched to a gene: 5. CDR3 sequence (DNA): TGTGCCAGCAGCTTTTTGGACAGGTACTACGAGCAGTACTTC. Protein: CASSFLDRYYEQYF. The full variable domain, with the rest looked up from reference TRBV7-9 and TRBJ2-7, is DTGVSQNPRHKITKRGQNVTFRCDPISEHNRLYWYRQTLGQGPEFLTYFQNEAQLEKSRLLSDRFSAERPKGSFSTLEIQRTEQGDSAMYLCASSFLDRYYEQYFGPGTRLTVT.

The rearrangement links TRBV7-9 to TRBJ1-1, with 9 bases matching TRBD1. V lost 5 bases and J lost 1; bases outside the gene matches: 5. The CDR3 spans 15 residues. Germline values: CDR1 SEHNR, CDR2 FQNEAQ (reference sequence). This CDR3 is CASSQGTGSNTEAFF. CDR3 nucleotides: TGTGCCAGCAGCCAAGGGACAGGGTCGAACACTGAAGCTTTCTTT.

On this clonotype: Being one base from a much bigger clone, this may be a read error. The chain employs TRBV7-3 and TRBJ1-1; 7 bases are a match to TRBD1. The CDR3 runs 15 residues. Per germline, CDR1 SGHTA and CDR2 FQGTGA. The ends lost 6 bases at V and 1 base at J; junction bases unmatched: 8. The CDR3 sequence: CASSYSTGRNTEAFF. The CDR3 bases are TGTGCCAGCAGTTACTCGACAGGGCGGAACACTGAAGCTTTCTTT. Complete variable domain (other parts from reference TRBV7-3 and TRBJ1-1): GAGVSQTPSNKVTEKGKYVELRCDPISGHTALYWYRQSLGQGPEFLIYFQGTGAADDSGLPNDRFFAVRPEGSVSTLKIQRTERGDSAVYLCASSYSTGRNTEAFFGQGTRLTVV.

This clonotype was found once. CDR3 nucleotide sequence: TGTGCCAGCAGCTCCCCCTCAGGGTCCGATGGCTACACCTTC. Translation gives CASSSPSGSDGYTF. The chain uses TRBV25-1 and TRBJ1-2; TRBD1 is a possible D gene (5 bases). The CDR3 covers 14 residues. V lost 6 bases, J lost 6 bases, and 17 bases lay in between. Germline V gene lookup returns CDR1 MGHDK and CDR2 SYGVNS.

The chain carries TRBV7-9 and TRBJ2-5; 12 bases align to TRBD2. The CDR3 spans 17 residues. Losses at the gene ends were 0 bases for V and 1 base for J; bases not matched to a gene: 3. CDR1 and CDR2 from the germline V gene are SEHNR and FQNEAQ (reference sequence). For the CDR3, the DNA is TGTGCCAGCAGCTTAGCCCGGACTAGCGGGATCCAAGAGACCCAGTACTTC. The encoded protein is CASSLARTSGIQETQYF.

This clonotype showed up many times. The genes are TRBV7-6 and TRBJ2-7; 9 bases match TRBD2. The V and J ends lost 3 bases and 5 bases, in that order; junction bases with no gene match: 8. Germline values: CDR1 SGHVS, CDR2 FNYEAQ. CDR3 length: 15 residues. In nucleotides, the CDR3 is TGTGCCAGCAGCTTTCAAGCGGGAGGCAGCCACGAGCAGTACTTC. It translates to CASSFQAGGSHEQYF.

This rearrangement joins TRBV7-7 to TRBJ2-5; TRBD2 agrees at 8 bases. V trimming: 3 bases; J trimming: 5 bases; junction bases outside the gene matches: 14. CDR1 and CDR2 from the germline V gene are SSHAT and FNYEAQ (reference sequence). The CDR3 has 17 amino acids. The CDR3 DNA reads TGTGCCAGCAGCTTCCACCCGTTCAGCGGGAGACGGGAGACCCAGTACTTC. It is translated as CASSFHPFSGRRETQYF.

A few counts support this clonotype. For the CDR3, the DNA is TGTGCCAGCAGCTTGGGACAGTTTGAAAAACTGTTTTTT. It yields the protein CASSLGQFEKLFF. The genes are TRBV7-9 and TRBJ1-4; 7 positions agree with TRBD1. The length of the CDR3 is 13 residues. Germline V lookup: CDR1 SEHNR, CDR2 FQNEAQ (reference sequence). The junction had 2 bases not matched to a gene; V was cut back by 3 bases and J by 7 bases.

In its sample, this clonotype was seen many times. In DNA, the CDR3 is TGTGCCACCACTGGGAACACTGAAGCTTTCTTT. It is translated as CATTGNTEAFF. This rearrangement joins TRBV10-3 to TRBJ1-1; D not certain. Trimming left V 10 bases short and J 1 base short, with 7 bases between. From germline, CDR1 is ENHRY and CDR2 SYGVKD. The CDR3 is 11 amino acids.

About this clonotype: Being one base from a much bigger clone, this may be a read error. This chain links TRBV2 with TRBJ2-7; D gene unclear. The CDR3 runs to 14 residues. The V gene's germline CDR1 is SNHLY and CDR2 FYNNEI. Trimming removed 5 bases from V and 2 bases from J, with 13 bases in between. The CDR3 DNA is TGTGCCAGCAGTCTTGAGGAGTGGGCCTACGAGCAGTACTTC. Its protein is CASSLEEWAYEQYF.

Worth noting for this clonotype: Its ends do not fully match the called genes, so a read error is possible. The genes are TRBV2 and TRBJ2-3; either TRBD1 or TRBD2 may supply D (5 bases each). This CDR3 contains 15 residues. The germline V gene encodes CDR1 SNHLY and CDR2 FYNNEI. CDR3 DNA: TGTGCCACCAGTGACCCGATCGGGACGGGGAATTGGCAGTATTTT. Protein product: CATSDPIGTGNWQYF.

There are many counts of this clonotype. The V and J genes are TRBV7-9 and TRBJ2-2, with 8 bases aligning to TRBD2. The V gene end was trimmed by 10 bases and the J gene end by 6 bases; junction bases not matched to a gene: 10. The CDR3 is 14 residues long. Germline CDR1 reads SEHNR; CDR2 reads FQNEAQ (reference sequence). The DNA for the CDR3 is TGTGCCACCCGCAGCGGGAGCGACGCCGGGGAGCTGTTTTTT. Protein product: CATRSGSDAGELFF.

CDR3 region: CATSRGEQREAFF. CDR3 nucleotides: TGTGCCACCAGCAGAGGTGAACAGAGAGAAGCTTTCTTT. The V gene is TRBV15, the J gene TRBJ1-1, with unresolved D. Per germline, CDR1 LNHNV and CDR2 YYDKDF (reference sequence). The V and J ends lost 1 base and 8 bases respectively, with 11 bases between them. The CDR3 runs to 13 residues.

Ten or more counts support this clonotype. The chain links TRBV7-9 to TRBJ2-7; a weak D match, TRBD2 (6 bases). The germline V gene encodes CDR1 SEHNR and CDR2 FQNEAQ (reference sequence). Trimming removed 5 bases from V and 6 bases from J, with 23 bases in between. The CDR3 is 16 amino acids. Written as DNA, the CDR3 is TGTGCCAGCAGCCCCCAGGGCAGGGCGGGATGGGGCGAGCAGTACTTC. This translates into CASSPQGRAGWGEQYF.

This clonotype has more than one count but fewer than ten. J is TRBJ1-2 and V is TRBV25-1; D is undetermined. CDR1 is MGHDK and CDR2 is SYGVNS in the germline V gene. The V end lost 5 bases, the J end lost 8 bases, and 27 bases lay between the germline ends. There are 17 residues in the CDR3. The CDR3 here is CASSYPSLETQFGGYTF. For the CDR3, the DNA is TGTGCCAGCAGTTACCCGAGTTTGGAGACACAGTTTGGAGGCTACACCTTC.

This chain connects TRBV9 to TRBJ1-1; D gene unclear. The V and J ends lost 0 bases and 3 bases respectively, with 12 bases between them. Germline V gives CDR1 SGDLS, CDR2 YYNGEE. CDR3 length: 15 residues. The chain's CDR3 is CASSVVGQWDTEAFF. The CDR3 DNA reads as TGTGCCAGCAGCGTAGTAGGGCAGTGGGACACTGAAGCTTTCTTT.